Listed below are T cell receptor beta chains from one sample, sequenced in a study of T cells after yellow fever vaccination. TCRdb passed the 5' RACE reads through MiXCR, listing each CDR3 protein once. The table has about 85,000 distinct CDR3 sequences, 10% to 15% seen once. Here the sequenced sample was CD8+ T cells not binding an NS4B(214-222) dextramer, sorted from PBMCs, taken roughly 20 days after the first yellow fever vaccination. Receptor source: a man in his late teens or twenties who received the YFV17D yellow fever vaccine. Both conserved end residues are trimmed from each CDR3. Size is stated for part of the rows, as once, few or many counts, or as a class when the clone is expanded.

TRBJ2-5,TRBV7-8,-,ASTGGFETQY
TRBJ2-5,TRBV5-1,few,ASSLELALGRETQY
TRBJ2-4,TRBV15,many,ATSRGRDRGKNIQY
TRBJ2-1,TRBV14,-,ASSSGLAVWDEQF
TRBJ1-5,TRBV7-9,-,ASTQGGNQPQH
TRBJ2-2,TRBV20-1,-,SAGGLAGALSNTGELF
TRBJ2-1,TRBV9,few,ASSVWVSGGNEQF
TRBJ1-1,TRBV7-9,-,ASSLVYGDRRAF
TRBJ1-2,TRBV5-1,-,ASSRGQFQNGYT
TRBJ2-7,TRBV14,few,ASSQVLAGAYEQY
TRBJ2-5,TRBV5-1,-,ASSTAGTQQETQY
TRBJ2-1,TRBV7-2,-,ASSFNSGGYNEQF
TRBJ2-5,TRBV7-2,-,ASSLATSGGAETQY
TRBJ2-5,TRBV6-5,few,ASSYSPGLAGAVQETQY
TRBJ2-5,TRBV21-1,-,ASSPPGRGGRRETQY
TRBJ2-3,TRBV29-1,few,SAPGLSTDTQY
TRBJ1-1,TRBV29-1,-,SVGLGTEAF
TRBJ2-4,TRBV29-1,many,SVFTGQKNIQY
TRBJ2-5,TRBV27,few,ASSSGGLAAGETQY
TRBJ2-4,TRBV27,-,ASSFFGAGERNIQY
TRBJ2-7,TRBV5-5,-,ASSQGISYEQY
TRBJ1-6,TRBV6-5,-,ASSPWMAPSPLH
TRBJ2-5,TRBV7-9,-,ASSPGTSGGLETQY
TRBJ1-4,TRBV7-9,few,ASSLSATNEKLF
TRBJ1-2,TRBV6-5,few,ASSYPGDKPDGYT
TRBJ2-3,TRBV7-6,few,ASSLQAGTTDTQY
TRBJ1-6,TRBV5-5,-,ASRTRQGANSPLH
TRBJ2-2,TRBV7-6,few,ASGQDRGRGGELF
TRBJ2-1,TRBV9,-,ASSRGTSGGNEQF
TRBJ1-3,TRBV9,few,ASSEGQATGNTIY
TRBJ2-3,TRBV27,few,ASSPLAGAEDTQY
TRBJ1-5,TRBV15,-,ATSRVVRSQPQH
TRBJ2-6,TRBV12-3/TRBV12-4,-,AIRDRTGGDSGANVLT
TRBJ2-1,TRBV7-9,-,ASSLGDLGGTDEQF
TRBJ2-5,TRBV27,many,ASSLGQSGETQY
TRBJ2-3,TRBV9,-,ASSVYGVSGDTQY
TRBJ2-3,TRBV6-5,few,ASSYLDRRTDTQY
TRBJ2-5,TRBV7-9,few,ASSLRGSIGETQY
TRBJ2-3,TRBV7-8,few,ASSLDVDTQY
TRBJ2-1,TRBV2,few,ASSVRWVGSYNEQF
TRBJ2-1,TRBV5-1,few,ASTTRGEQF
TRBJ2-5,TRBV20-1,few,SATTGSAGPYQETQY
TRBJ2-1,TRBV7-9,many,ATREGEQF
TRBJ1-3,TRBV7-9,-,ASSFSTGDSGNTIY
TRBJ2-7,TRBV29-1,few,SVGQGRTYEQY
TRBJ1-1,TRBV6-5,few,ASSYSSGMNTEAF
TRBJ1-1,TRBV27,few,AVTTGTEAF
TRBJ1-2,TRBV18,few,ASSLAGEVGYT
TRBJ2-1,TRBV5-5,-,ASSASGSSNYNEQF
TRBJ2-3,TRBV10-3,-,AITPLAGGSTDTQY
TRBJ1-4,TRBV5-1,few,ASSLGGFGRGLDEKLF
TRBJ1-2,TRBV4-3,-,ASSQEGGPRKFYGYT
TRBJ2-1,TRBV2,-,ASRGDRLSSNEQF